This TCR beta chain was identified in a study of cytomegalovirus exposure and HLA in healthy donors. This CDR3 is built from 15 residues. In germline, CDR1 is SGHNT, CDR2 YYREEE (reference sequence). V was shortened by 6 bases and J by 7 bases, with 17 bases between the two germline ends. This PCR relied on a set of 60 Vbeta primers and 13 Jbeta primers. Sequencing used immunoSEQ multiplex PCR; TCRdb keeps in-frame clones, though not all of them. The data contain just over 200,000 clones, roughly three quarters of them seen just once; the ten biggest clones take up about 1.7%. Likely unrecorded immune exposures existed in these nominally healthy donors.

The sample comprised PBMCs. The clonotype was recovered from a man aged 50 to 59 in good health and CMV-seronegative. V usage is TRBV5-4 and J usage is TRBJ1-6; D is possibly TRBD1 (6 bases). The CDR3: CASKFGRGENSPLHF. CDR3 nucleotides: TGTGCCAGCAAGTTCGGCAGGGGTGAAAATTCACCCCTCCACTTT.